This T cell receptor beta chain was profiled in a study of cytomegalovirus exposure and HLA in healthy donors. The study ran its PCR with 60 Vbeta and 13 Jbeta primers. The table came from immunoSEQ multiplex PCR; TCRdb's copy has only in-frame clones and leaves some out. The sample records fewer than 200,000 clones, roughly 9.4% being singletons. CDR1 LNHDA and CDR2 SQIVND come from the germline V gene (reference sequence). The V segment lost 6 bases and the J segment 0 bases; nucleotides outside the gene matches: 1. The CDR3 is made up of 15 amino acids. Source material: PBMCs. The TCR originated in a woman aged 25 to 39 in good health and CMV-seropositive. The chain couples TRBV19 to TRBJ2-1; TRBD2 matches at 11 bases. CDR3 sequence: CASRTSGSSYNEQFF. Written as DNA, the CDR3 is TGTGCCAGTAGAACTAGCGGGAGCTCCTACAATGAGCAGTTCTTC.